Listed below are T cell receptor beta chains from one sample, sequenced in a study of OX40 agonist ivuxolimab in advanced cancers. Clones were read by immunoSEQ multiplex PCR, and TCRdb kept only the in-frame ones, dropping some. The table includes more than 50,000 clones, roughly 79% detected once. This sample comprised CD4+ or CD8+ T cells sorted from blood, obtained in a trial of the OX40 agonist ivuxolimab. Every receptor here comes from an adult with an advanced solid tumor such as melanoma, head and neck, liver or kidney cancer. The CDR3 runs from the conserved cysteine through the conserved F or W. A D gene is named only where the DNA matches it firmly. Clone size is not always given. Where it is, it says once, few, many or a class for expanded clones.

v_call: TRBV5-4; j_call: TRBJ1-2; clone_size: -; d_call: TRBD1; cdr3_nt: TGTGCCAGCAGCTTGGGAGGACAGGGGGCGGAAGGCTACACCTTC; cdr3_aa: CASSLGGQGAEGYTF
v_call: TRBV27; j_call: TRBJ1-1; clone_size: -; d_call: -; cdr3_nt: TGTGCCAGCAGTTTATCATCCCGGGGCAGGGGAAGGGCTGAAGCTTTCTTT; cdr3_aa: CASSLSSRGRGRAEAFF
v_call: TRBV15; j_call: TRBJ1-6; clone_size: -; d_call: -; cdr3_nt: TGTGCCACCAGCAGAGACATGCAATCTAATTCACCCCTCCACTTT; cdr3_aa: CATSRDMQSNSPLHF
v_call: TRBV7-9; j_call: TRBJ1-5; clone_size: -; d_call: TRBD1; cdr3_nt: TGTGCCAGCAGTATTGGTATGGGGACAGCATCCGATCAGCCCCAGCATTTT; cdr3_aa: CASSIGMGTASDQPQHF
v_call: TRBV5-6; j_call: TRBJ2-5; clone_size: -; d_call: -; cdr3_nt: TGTGCCAGCAGCCTAATTGATAGGGAAGAGACCCAGTACTTC; cdr3_aa: CASSLIDREETQYF
v_call: TRBV5-5; j_call: TRBJ2-7; clone_size: -; d_call: TRBD1; cdr3_nt: TGTGCCAGCAGCTTGGGCGGACAGGCCCCCTTGGAGCAGTACTTC; cdr3_aa: CASSLGGQAPLEQYF
v_call: TRBV11-2; j_call: TRBJ2-1; clone_size: -; d_call: -; cdr3_nt: TGTGCCAGCAGCCCCCGACGGACCCGTGACAATGAGCAGTTCTTC; cdr3_aa: CASSPRRTRDNEQFF
v_call: TRBV2; j_call: TRBJ2-5; clone_size: -; d_call: -; cdr3_nt: TGTGCCAGCAGTGACGATTCCGGGGGTCGGGACAGCCAAGAGACCCAGTACTTC; cdr3_aa: CASSDDSGGRDSQETQYF
v_call: TRBV18; j_call: TRBJ2-7; clone_size: few; d_call: -; cdr3_nt: TGTGCCAGCTCACCACCAGGACAGTTGCCTGGGGAGCAGTACTTC; cdr3_aa: CASSPPGQLPGEQYF
v_call: TRBV15; j_call: TRBJ1-4; clone_size: -; d_call: TRBD1; cdr3_nt: TGTGCCACCAGCCCGGACAGGGCTAATGAAAAACTGTTTTTT; cdr3_aa: CATSPDRANEKLFF
v_call: TRBV6-5; j_call: TRBJ1-6; clone_size: -; d_call: -; cdr3_nt: TGTGCCAGCAGTTCGGGCAGGGGCGGCTCACCCCTCCACTTT; cdr3_aa: CASSSGRGGSPLHF
v_call: TRBV29-1; j_call: TRBJ2-7; clone_size: few; d_call: -; cdr3_nt: TGCAGCGTTGACGGAGGGGGATCTCGGGAGCAGTACTTC; cdr3_aa: CSVDGGGSREQYF
v_call: TRBV11-2; j_call: TRBJ1-1; clone_size: -; d_call: -; cdr3_nt: TGTGCCAGCAGCTTAGAGGTGAACACTGAAGCTTTCTTT; cdr3_aa: CASSLEVNTEAFF
v_call: TRBV9; j_call: TRBJ2-3; clone_size: -; d_call: -; cdr3_nt: TGTGCCAGCAGCTCATCGGGAGCCGAGCCTAGCACAGATACGCAGTATTTT; cdr3_aa: CASSSSGAEPSTDTQYF
v_call: TRBV18; j_call: TRBJ2-1; clone_size: -; d_call: TRBD2; cdr3_nt: TGTGCCAGCTCACCACGTAGGGGAGGGAACAATGAGCAGTTCTTC; cdr3_aa: CASSPRRGGNNEQFF
v_call: TRBV10-3; j_call: TRBJ1-4; clone_size: few; d_call: TRBD1; cdr3_nt: TGTGCCATCAGCAGGGGGCCGGATGAAAAACTGTTTTTT; cdr3_aa: CAISRGPDEKLFF
v_call: TRBV5-4; j_call: TRBJ1-2; clone_size: -; d_call: TRBD1; cdr3_nt: TGTGCCAGCAGCTTGACAGGGGGCTACTATGGCTACACCTTC; cdr3_aa: CASSLTGGYYGYTF